These 2 T cell receptor beta chains originate from one sample sequenced in a study of shared clonotypes between healthy human individuals. CD45RO negativity and positive selection for CCR7 defined naive CD8 cells, a population that excluded terminally differentiated effector memory CD45RA+ cells. Clones were sequenced by immunoSEQ multiplex PCR, and TCRdb holds only the in-frame ones, with some missing. The profile shows about 2 million clones, just under 95% of them singletons. The source material was naive CD8+ T cells sorted from blood. Every receptor here comes from a man aged 18 to 35 in good health.

The V call is TRBV14, the J call TRBJ1-5, with 10 bases matching TRBD1. The trim removed 2 bases at V and 1 base at J, leaving 17 bases unmatched. The V gene's germline CDR1 is SGHDN and CDR2 FVKESK. This CDR3 is built from 21 residues. The CDR3 sequence is CASSQTRQLVPGQGSNQPQHF. In DNA, the CDR3 is TGTGCCAGCAGCCAAACCCGCCAACTCGTCCCGGGACAGGGGAGCAATCAGCCCCAGCATTTT. Complete variable domain (other parts from reference TRBV14 and TRBJ1-5): EAGVTQFPSHSVIEKGQTVTLRCDPISGHDNLYWYRRVMGKEIKFLLHFVKESKQDESGMPNNRFLAERTGGTYSTLKVQPAELEDSGVYFCASSQTRQLVPGQGSNQPQHFGDGTRLSIL.

Notes on this clone: This same CDR3 is encoded by further DNA sequences in the sample. The rearrangement joins TRBV11-2 to TRBJ2-7; D assignment may be TRBD1 or TRBD2 (6 bases each). The CDR3 extends over 13 amino acids. Germline assignment: CDR1 SGHAT and CDR2 FQNNGV. Trimming removed 1 base at V and 6 bases at J, with 10 bases between. The CDR3, as DNA: TGTGCCAGCAGCTTAGTTGGAGGGGGCGAGCAGTACTTC. Translated, it gives CASSLVGGGEQYF.